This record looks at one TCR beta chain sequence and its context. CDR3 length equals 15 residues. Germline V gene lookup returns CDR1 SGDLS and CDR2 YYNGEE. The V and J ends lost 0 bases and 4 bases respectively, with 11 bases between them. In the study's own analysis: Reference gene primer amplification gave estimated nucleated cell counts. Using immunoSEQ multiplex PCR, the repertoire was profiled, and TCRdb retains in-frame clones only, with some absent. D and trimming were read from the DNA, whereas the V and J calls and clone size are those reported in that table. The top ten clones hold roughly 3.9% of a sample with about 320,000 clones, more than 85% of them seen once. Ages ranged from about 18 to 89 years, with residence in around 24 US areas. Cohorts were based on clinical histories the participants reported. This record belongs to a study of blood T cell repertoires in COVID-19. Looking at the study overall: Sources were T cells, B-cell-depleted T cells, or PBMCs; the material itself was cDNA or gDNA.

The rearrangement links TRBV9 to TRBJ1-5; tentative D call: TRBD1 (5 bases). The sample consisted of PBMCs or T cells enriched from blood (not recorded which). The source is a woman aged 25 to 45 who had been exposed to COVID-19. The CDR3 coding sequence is TGTGCCAGCAGCGTAGCGGGGGTGGCGAATCAGCCCCAGCATTTT. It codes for CASSVAGVANQPQHF.